Presented here are 17 T cell receptor beta chains from one specimen sequenced in a study of blood T cell repertoires in COVID-19. TCRdb's copy holds only in-frame clones and misses some; the assay was immunoSEQ multiplex PCR. Here the sample spans 150,000 or so clones, 76% being singletons. The sequencing sample was made of peripheral blood. These receptors all come from an elderly woman with active or convalescent COVID-19.

The V gene is TRBV3-1 (or the pseudogene TRBV3-2), the J gene TRBJ2-3, with TRBD2 matching over 10 bases. The V gene end was trimmed by 2 bases and the J gene end by 11 bases; junction bases not matched to a gene: 4. The CDR3 totals 13 residues. Germline lookup yields CDR1 LGHDT and CDR2 YNNKEL (reference sequence). CDR3 protein: CASSQSSGGKQYF. The CDR3 nucleotides read TGTGCCAGCAGCCAAAGTAGCGGGGGGAAGCAGTATTTT.

The chain uses TRBV2 and TRBJ1-2; tentative D call: TRBD1 (5 bases). The CDR3 loop spans 15 amino acids. The V end lost 0 bases, the J end lost 4 bases, and 12 bases lay between the germline ends. The germline gives CDR1 SNHLY, CDR2 FYNNEI. The CDR3 DNA reads TGTGCCAGCAGTGAAGCGCGGGGGGAGGCCTATGGCTACACCTTC. Its translation: CASSEARGEAYGYTF.

The CDR3 bases are TGTGCCAGCTCACCCTACCCGGGCACAGATACGCAGTATTTT. Amino acids: CASSPYPGTDTQYF. The chain has TRBV18 and TRBJ2-3, with D uncertain. The V and J ends lost 3 bases and 1 base respectively, with 8 bases between them. The CDR3 is 14 amino acids. In germline, CDR1 is KGHSH, CDR2 LQKENI.

The rearrangement joins TRBV18 to TRBJ2-1; possible D gene TRBD2, 5 bases. The CDR3 consists of 14 residues. Trimming removed 2 bases from V and 6 bases from J, with 11 bases in between. Germline V gene data show CDR1 as KGHSH and CDR2 as LQKENI. The CDR3 DNA reads as TGTGCCAGCTCACCATCCGCGGGCCCCAATGAGCAGTTCTTC. Translated, it gives CASSPSAGPNEQFF. Drawing the rest from reference TRBV18 and TRBJ2-1, the complete variable domain is NAGVMQNPRHLVRRRGQEARLRCSPMKGHSHVYWYRQLPEEGLKFMVYLQKENIIDESGMPKERFSAEFPKEGPSILRIQQVVRGDSAAYFCASSPSAGPNEQFFGPGTRLTVL.

This chain connects TRBV4-1 to TRBJ2-1; D possibly corresponds to TRBD2 (6 bases). The germline V gene has CDR1 MGHRA and CDR2 YSYEKL. Trimming stripped 2 bases from V and 0 bases from J, with 23 bases between. The CDR3 runs to 20 residues. The CDR3 region is CASSQREPHGGPSSYNEQFF. As DNA, the CDR3 is TGCGCCAGCAGCCAACGTGAGCCCCACGGGGGTCCTAGCTCCTACAATGAGCAGTTCTTC.

The chain uses TRBV7-3 and TRBJ2-5; D not resolved. CDR1 SGHTA and CDR2 FQGTGA come from the germline V gene. CDR3 length equals 13 residues. Trimming left V 2 bases short and J 6 bases short, with 10 bases between. The CDR3 nucleotides read TGTGCCAGCAGCTTAGGCTTCCAGAAGACCCAGTACTTC. Amino acids: CASSLGFQKTQYF.

This clone was recorded only once. V is TRBV11-2 and J is TRBJ2-7; perhaps TRBD2 as D (5 bases). CDR1 and CDR2 (germline): SGHAT, FQNNGV. V lost 5 bases and J 2 bases, leaving 16 bases between the germline ends. This CDR3 has 15 residues. The CDR3 nucleotides are TGTGCCAGCAGCCAAGAGGGTGCAGTTACCTACGAGCAGTACTTC. This gives the protein CASSQEGAVTYEQYF.

V and J are TRBV11-2 and TRBJ1-1, with no clear D. Trimming removed 2 bases from V and 5 bases from J, with 15 bases in between. The CDR3 covers 15 residues. CDR1 and CDR2 (germline): SGHAT, FQNNGV. The CDR3 DNA is TGTGCCAGCAGCTTATCTACGGGGTTGTTTACTGAAGCTTTCTTT. Translated: CASSLSTGLFTEAFF.

The gene calls are TRBV11-2 and TRBJ1-6, with a possible D match to TRBD1 (5 bases). Per the germline V gene, CDR1 is SGHAT and CDR2 is FQNNGV. The CDR3 has 15 amino acids. V was cut by 5 bases and J by 5 bases, with 13 bases left in between. CDR3 DNA: TGTGCCAGCAGCCCCGTCAGGGCGGATAATTCACCCCTCCACTTT. This codes for CASSPVRADNSPLHF.

The CDR3 sequence: CASSLAFFRRVGNEQYF. For the CDR3, the DNA is TGTGCCAGCAGCTTAGCGTTCTTTCGCAGGGTGGGTAACGAGCAGTACTTC. This chain uses TRBV11-2 with TRBJ2-7; perhaps TRBD1 as D (5 bases). CDR3 length: 17 amino acids. V gave up 1 base and J gave up 5 bases, with 21 bases separating them. Germline V gene sequence: CDR1 SGHAT, CDR2 FQNNGV. The variable domain in full, completed from reference TRBV11-2 and TRBJ2-7, reads EAGVAQSPRYKIIEKRQSVAFWCNPISGHATLYWYQQILGQGPKLLIQFQNNGVVDDSQLPKDRFSAERLKGVDSTLKIQPAKLEDSAVYLCASSLAFFRRVGNEQYFGPGTRLTVT.

The chain combines TRBV9 with TRBJ2-1; D gene ambiguous. Trimming stripped 0 bases from V and 0 bases from J, with 10 bases between. Germline lookup yields CDR1 SGDLS and CDR2 YYNGEE. The length of the CDR3 is 16 residues. The CDR3 reads CASSVAQYSSYNEQFF. CDR3 DNA: TGTGCCAGCAGCGTAGCCCAGTACAGCTCCTACAATGAGCAGTTCTTC.

In this sample, this clone turned up a few times. The chain has TRBV5-6 and TRBJ2-2; D gene unclear. The CDR3 sequence is 12 residues long. V gave up 4 bases and J gave up 1 base, with 2 bases separating them. Germline assignment: CDR1 SGHDT and CDR2 YYEEEE. CDR3 sequence: CASSRNTGELFF. In DNA, the CDR3 is TGTGCCAGCAGCCGGAACACCGGGGAGCTGTTTTTT.

This clone has more than one count but fewer than ten. The chain links TRBV4-3 to TRBJ1-1, with D unresolved. The V gene lost 4 bases and the J gene lost 0 bases, with 12 bases spanning the gap. In germline, CDR1 is LGHNA, CDR2 YSLEER. The CDR3 runs 15 residues. This CDR3 is CASSPGRVLNTEAFF. CDR3 coding DNA: TGCGCCAGCAGCCCCGGGAGGGTATTGAACACTGAAGCTTTCTTT.

The CDR3 loop reads CASSSGRLEDTQYF. CDR3 bases: TGTGCCAGCAGCTCCGGGAGGTTGGAAGATACGCAGTATTTT. The V gene is TRBV7-9, the J gene TRBJ2-3; 7 bases align to TRBD2. J was trimmed by 5 bases and V by 4 bases; bases with no gene match: 6. From germline, CDR1 is SEHNR and CDR2 FQNEAQ (reference sequence). CDR3 length: 14 amino acids.

The chain recombines TRBV6-1 with TRBJ1-1; D is uncertain. Germline lookup yields CDR1 MNHNS and CDR2 SASEGT. Trimming took off 0 bases at V and 1 base at J, with 3 bases between the two ends. This CDR3 is 13 amino acids long. The CDR3 reads CASSEARNTEAFF. The CDR3 nucleotides are TGTGCCAGCAGTGAAGCCAGGAACACTGAAGCTTTCTTT.

Note on this clone: At the DNA level, this CDR3 is encoded by other sequences in the same sample as well. The chain links TRBV12-3 or TRBV12-4 to TRBJ1-1, with D perhaps matching TRBD1 (5 bases). The V end was cut by 5 bases, the J end by 7 bases, with 11 bases between. The CDR3 spans 12 residues. The CDR3 here is CASSPQGFEAFF. The DNA of the CDR3 is TGTGCCAGCAGTCCGCAGGGTTTTGAAGCTTTCTTT.

The rearrangement links TRBV7-3 to TRBJ1-4; 8 nucleotides line up with TRBD1. J gave up 7 bases and V 5 bases, and 3 bases lay outside the gene matches. The CDR3 is 13 residues long. From germline, CDR1 is SGHTA and CDR2 FQGTGA. CDR3 in amino acids: CASSHDRGEKLFF. CDR3 sequence (DNA): TGTGCCAGCAGCCACGACAGGGGTGAAAAACTGTTTTTT. Full variable domain (outside the CDR3, taken from reference TRBV7-3 and TRBJ1-4): GAGVSQTPSNKVTEKGKYVELRCDPISGHTALYWYRQSLGQGPEFLIYFQGTGAADDSGLPNDRFFAVRPEGSVSTLKIQRTERGDSAVYLCASSHDRGEKLFFGSGTQLSVL.